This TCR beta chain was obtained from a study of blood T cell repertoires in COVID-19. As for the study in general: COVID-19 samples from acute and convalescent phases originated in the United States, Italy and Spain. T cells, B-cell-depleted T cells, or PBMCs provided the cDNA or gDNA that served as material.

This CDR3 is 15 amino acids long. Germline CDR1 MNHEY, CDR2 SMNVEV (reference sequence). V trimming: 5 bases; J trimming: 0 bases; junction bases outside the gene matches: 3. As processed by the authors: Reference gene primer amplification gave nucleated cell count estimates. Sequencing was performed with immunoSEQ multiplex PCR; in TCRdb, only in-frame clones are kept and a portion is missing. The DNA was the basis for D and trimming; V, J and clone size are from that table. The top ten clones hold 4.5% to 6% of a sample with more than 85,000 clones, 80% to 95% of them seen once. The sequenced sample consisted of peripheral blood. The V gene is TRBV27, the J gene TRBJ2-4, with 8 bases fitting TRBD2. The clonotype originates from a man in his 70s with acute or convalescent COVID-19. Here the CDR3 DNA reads TGTGCCAGCAGTCCCCTAGCGGGAGCCAAAAACATTCAGTACTTC. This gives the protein CASSPLAGAKNIQYF.